This T cell receptor beta chain was identified during a study of PD-1 blockade in classical Hodgkin lymphoma. In the study overall: Patients were infused with nivolumab 3 mg/kg every 2 weeks.

Study-level findings and limits: Later analyses included only patients treated at least 1 year post-ASCT. Repertoires differed for reasons still undefined, possibly disease activity or prior therapy. Newly diagnosed patients had diversity similar to the baseline diversity of complete responders.

Germline trimming cut 0 bases from V and 6 bases from J; bases unmatched to any gene: 10. Germline assignment: CDR1 SGHTA and CDR2 FQGTGA. This CDR3 contains 18 residues. This clone showed up just once. Its antigen is unidentified. The protocol was immunoSEQ multiplex PCR, while the TCRdb copy is restricted to in-frame clones and leaves out a portion. The table lists tens of thousands of clones, approximately 73% of them singletons. Each patient relapsed following autologous stem cell transplantation, and prior brentuximab vedotin exposure differed. The chain is built from TRBV7-3 and TRBJ2-3; the match to TRBD2 covers 12 bases. Sequencing was performed on peripheral blood mononuclear cells (PBMCs), taken at baseline. This clonotype originated in a human donor with classical Hodgkin lymphoma. DNA of the CDR3: TGTGCCAGCAGCTTAACGATCACTAGCGGGAGGACGGACGATACGCAGTATTTT. Translation: CASSLTITSGRTDDTQYF.